This T cell receptor (beta chain) comes out of a study of blood T cell repertoires in COVID-19. Whole-study context: Both acute and convalescent COVID-19 samples were obtained from the United States, Italy and Spain.

This table comes from immunoSEQ multiplex PCR, and its TCRdb copy is limited to in-frame clones, with some not included. The repertoire has about 76,000 clones, around 85% of them found once; the top ten carry 6.5% to 8.5%. The germline CDR1 and CDR2 sequences are SGHVS and FQNEAQ. This CDR3 has 15 amino acids. V was trimmed by 2 bases and J by 6 bases, leaving 17 bases between them. V usage is TRBV7-8 and J usage is TRBJ2-7, with D possibly TRBD2 on 7 matching bases. This clonotype originated in a young man with acute or convalescent COVID-19. The source material was peripheral blood. The CDR3 DNA is TGTGCCAGCAGCTTAAGTTGGACTAGAGGGGGCGAGCAGTACTTC. Amino acid sequence: CASSLSWTRGGEQYF.